The 7 T cell receptor beta chains below come from one sample, sequenced in a study of CD8+ T cells in alopecia areata (dated by TCRdb to about 2018). Read against the paper, the sample's time point label means: approximately 4 weeks on oral tofacitinib. Reading the label with the study, this specimen's treatment or condition is: oral pan-JAK inhibitor, 5-10 mg twice daily. Preparation of the library involved the immunoSEQ multiplex PCR assay. For TCR sequencing, RNA was extracted from every sample and reverse transcribed into cDNA to serve as template. Drawn from immuneACCESS, this table holds only the in-frame rearrangements with V and J called that TCRdb kept. Clones are partly lost; checked studies trace under half to an unresolved V gene and leave the rest unexplained. For this sample the table gives 90,000 to 150,000 clones, of which about 50% were detected only once. About 0.5% of the sample is taken by the ten largest.

The starting material was CD4+ T cells sorted from blood, obtained at week 4, from a patient treated with tofacitinib. The receptors stem from a human donor with alopecia areata.

The chain carries TRBV29-1 and TRBJ1-1, with D uncertain. Between the trimmed V and J ends, which lost 4 bases and 1 base, there was a span of 10 bases. Per the germline V gene, CDR1 is SQVTM and CDR2 is ANQGSEA. The CDR3 runs 13 residues. This chain's CDR3 is CSVGGRWNTEAFF. DNA for the CDR3: TGCAGCGTTGGCGGCAGGTGGAACACTGAAGCTTTCTTT.

The chain joins TRBV7-2 to TRBJ1-1; unclear D gene. Germline CDR1 is SGHTA and CDR2 is FQGNSA. V was pared by 5 bases and J by 9 bases, with 13 bases between. CDR3 length: 12 residues. CDR3 DNA sequence: TGTGCCAGCAGCGACTCTGGGATCAAAGCTTTCTTT. This codes for CASSDSGIKAFF.

CDR3 coding DNA: TGTGCCAGCAGCAACCGGGACAGGGAAACCCAGTACTTC. Translating it yields CASSNRDRETQYF. The J gene is TRBJ2-5, the V gene TRBV7-9; 9 nucleotides line up with TRBD1. V shed 5 bases and J 8 bases; nucleotides not matched to a gene: 6. CDR3 size: 13 residues. Germline CDR1 SEHNR, CDR2 FQNEAQ (reference sequence).

The chain links TRBV7-9 to TRBJ2-5; 7 bases are shared with TRBD1. The V gene's germline CDR1 is SEHNR and CDR2 FQNEAQ (reference sequence). This CDR3 comprises 13 residues. V lost 5 bases to trimming and J lost 4 bases; unmatched junction nucleotides: 4. The CDR3 DNA reads as TGTGCCAGCAGCCCCCGGACAGGAGAGACCCAGTACTTC. Its protein product is CASSPRTGETQYF.

This clone has a handful of counts. The gene calls are TRBV27 and TRBJ2-3; D may be TRBD1 (5 bases). The V gene's germline CDR1 is MNHEY and CDR2 SMNVEV (reference sequence). The CDR3 spans 13 residues. Trimming removed 6 bases from V and 5 bases from J, with 12 bases in between. CDR3 sequence: CASRRAGKDTQYF. Here the CDR3 DNA reads TGTGCCAGCAGGCGAGCAGGGAAAGATACGCAGTATTTT.

V is TRBV29-1 and J is TRBJ1-2; 9 positions agree with TRBD1. V gave up 3 bases and J gave up 8 bases; unmatched junction bases: 7. This CDR3 is built from 13 residues. CDR1 is SQVTM, CDR2 ANQGSEA, per germline. The CDR3 here is CSVEGTGPWGYTF. The CDR3 region has the DNA TGCAGCGTTGAGGGGACAGGGCCTTGGGGCTACACCTTC.

The chain carries TRBV7-2 and TRBJ2-7; tentatively, D is TRBD1 (6 bases). CDR1 SGHTA and CDR2 FQGNSA come from the germline V gene. V shed 2 bases and J shed 7 bases, with 21 bases lying between them. The CDR3 length is 16 residues. This CDR3 is CASSLFAQGRNGEQYF. CDR3 sequence (DNA): TGTGCCAGCAGCTTATTCGCACAGGGTAGAAATGGGGAGCAGTACTTC.